The 20 T cell receptor beta chains reported below all come from one sample, sequenced in a study of blood T cell repertoires in COVID-19. TCRdb keeps only in-frame clones here, not all; method: immunoSEQ multiplex PCR. The table has about 250,000 clones, about nine tenths seen once. Sequencing used PBMCs or T cells enriched from blood (not recorded which). The receptor set was obtained from a middle-aged man who had recovered from COVID-19.

This clone was detected once. The chain couples TRBV27 to TRBJ1-2; weak D call: TRBD1 (6 bases). The CDR3 covers 11 residues. Per germline, CDR1 MNHEY and CDR2 SMNVEV (reference sequence). The ends were cut back, 5 bases at V and 7 bases at J, with 8 bases in the middle. CDR3 sequence: CASSQGSGYTF. The CDR3 nucleotides read TGTGCCAGCAGTCAGGGGTCTGGCTACACCTTC.

The gene calls are TRBV19 and TRBJ2-7; TRBD1 might be the D (5 bases). The CDR3 is 13 amino acids. Trimming left V 7 bases short and J 0 bases short, with 10 bases between. CDR1 is LNHDA, CDR2 SQIVND, per germline (reference sequence). The DNA for the CDR3 is TGTGCCAGTAACCTTCAGGGCTCCTACGAGCAGTACTTC. It codes for CASNLQGSYEQYF.

This chain connects TRBV7-9 to TRBJ1-2; unclear D gene. Looked up from germline, CDR1 is SEHNR and CDR2 is FQNEAQ (reference sequence). V was pared by 1 base and J by 7 bases, with 13 bases between. There are 14 residues in the CDR3. The CDR3, as DNA: TGTGCCAGCAGCTTAGTTGGCGTCGGGTTTGGCTACACCTTC. It is translated as CASSLVGVGFGYTF.

The V call is TRBV4-2, the J call TRBJ2-2, with 11 bases that match TRBD1. CDR3 length equals 20 residues. From germline, CDR1 is LGHNA and CDR2 YNFKEQ. Trimming removed 1 base from V and 5 bases from J; junction bases left unmatched: 15. The CDR3 sequence is CASSQVTHIVGTGGTGELFF. Written as DNA, the CDR3 is TGTGCCAGCAGCCAAGTAACCCACATTGTGGGGACAGGGGGGACCGGGGAGCTGTTTTTT.

This chain links TRBV27 with TRBJ2-5, with 10 bases identical to TRBD2. The CDR3 runs 15 residues. Germline CDR1 and CDR2: MNHEY and SMNVEV (reference sequence). V lost 5 bases, J lost 2 bases, and 5 bases stayed unmatched. In DNA form, the CDR3 reads TGTGCCAGCAGTATGTTAGCGGGAGGACAAGAGACCCAGTACTTC. Its protein is CASSMLAGGQETQYF.

V is TRBV28 and J is TRBJ2-4; 10 bases are shared with TRBD2. Losses at the gene ends were 6 bases for V and 8 bases for J; bases not matched to a gene: 10. The CDR3 consists of 15 residues. Germline-derived CDR1 and CDR2 are MDHEN and SYDVKM. Written as DNA, the CDR3 is TGTGCCAGCAGACGATTAATAGCGGGAGGTTACATTCAGTACTTC. Translated: CASRRLIAGGYIQYF.

The genes are TRBV6-6 and TRBJ1-1; the D is unclear. V was trimmed by 6 bases and J by 1 base, leaving 9 bases between them. CDR3 size: 13 residues. In germline, CDR1 is MNHNY, CDR2 SVGAGI (reference sequence). CDR3 DNA: TGTGCCAGCAGCTTTTCACAGAACACTGAAGCTTTCTTT. Its translation: CASSFSQNTEAFF.

The gene calls are TRBV6-5 and TRBJ2-7; TRBD2 matches 14 bases. Germline V lookup: CDR1 MNHEY, CDR2 SVGAGI. With 6 bases clipped from V and 3 bases from J, the junction kept 1 base outside the gene matches. This CDR3 spans 14 amino acids. The CDR3 nucleotides are TGTGCCAGCAGGGGACTAGCGGGAGTCTACGAGCAGTACTTC. Protein: CASRGLAGVYEQYF.

This clone appeared once. Other nucleotide sequences from this sample produce the same CDR3. The chain uses TRBV7-9 and TRBJ2-7, with D perhaps TRBD1 (5 bases). The V gene's germline CDR1 is SEHNR and CDR2 FQNEAQ (reference sequence). The ends were cut back, 4 bases at V and 2 bases at J, with 6 bases in the middle. The CDR3 contains 12 residues. DNA for the CDR3: TGTGCCAGCAGCTCGACAGCCTACGAGCAGTACTTC. The encoded protein is CASSSTAYEQYF.

The chain employs TRBV30 and TRBJ1-1; 12 nucleotides line up with TRBD1. V was pared by 8 bases and J by 0 bases, with 4 bases of the junction left unmatched. The CDR3 consists of 14 residues. Germline V gene lookup returns CDR1 GTSNPN and CDR2 SVGIG (reference sequence). The CDR3 bases are TGTGCCGAGGGACAGGGGGCAATGAACACTGAAGCTTTCTTT. This translates into CAEGQGAMNTEAFF.

The rearrangement joins TRBV30 to TRBJ2-1; 8 bases line up with TRBD2. The CDR3 covers 15 residues. The germline V gene encodes CDR1 GTSNPN and CDR2 SVGIG (reference sequence). The trim removed 5 bases at V and 7 bases at J, leaving 13 bases unmatched. CDR3 region: CAWGATSGLLNEQFF. The CDR3 bases are TGTGCCTGGGGGGCTACTAGCGGCCTTTTGAATGAGCAGTTCTTC.

Comments on this clone: Other DNA variants within this sample encode the same CDR3. The V and J genes are TRBV9 and TRBJ1-4; D gene ambiguous. CDR1 and CDR2 (germline): SGDLS, YYNGEE. CDR3 size: 15 residues. The ends were cut back, 3 bases at V and 5 bases at J, with 14 bases in the middle. The CDR3 region has the DNA TGTGCCAGCAGCGCAAGGACCGGCGGGAATGAAAAACTGTTTTTT. It codes for CASSARTGGNEKLFF. Full variable domain (remainder filled in from reference TRBV9 and TRBJ1-4): DSGVTQTPKHLITATGQRVTLRCSPRSGDLSVYWYQQSLDQGLQFLIQYYNGEERAKGNILERFSAQQFPDLHSELNLSSLELGDSALYFCASSARTGGNEKLFFGSGTQLSVL.

This clone appeared a few times. The CDR3 is CAQTSALDEQYF. CDR3 sequence (DNA): TGCGCCCAGACTAGCGCCCTCGACGAGCAGTACTTC. V gene TRBV10-1 combines with J gene TRBJ2-7; 8 nucleotides line up with TRBD2. V was pared by 11 bases and J by 5 bases, with 8 bases of the junction left unmatched. Germline assignment: CDR1 WNHNN and CDR2 SYGVQD (reference sequence). The CDR3 runs 12 residues.

The V and J genes are TRBV19 and TRBJ2-5; 7 positions match TRBD1. CDR1 is LNHDA, CDR2 SQIVND, per germline (reference sequence). After removal of 9 bases from V and 1 base from J, the junction contained 8 bases not matched to a gene. This CDR3 region has 14 residues. This CDR3 is CASSGTVLQETQYF. CDR3 sequence (DNA): TGTGCCAGCTCGGGGACAGTCCTCCAAGAGACCCAGTACTTC.

The rearrangement uses TRBV30 and TRBJ1-1, with 7 bases lining up with TRBD1. The junction had 1 base not matched to a gene; V was cut back by 4 bases and J by 5 bases. The germline CDR1 and CDR2 sequences are GTSNPN and SVGIG (reference sequence). This CDR3 is built from 11 residues. The CDR3 sequence: CAWNRGTEAFF. CDR3 sequence (DNA): TGTGCCTGGAACAGGGGTACTGAAGCTTTCTTT.

J is TRBJ2-1 and V is TRBV7-2; 7 nucleotides align to TRBD2. With 4 bases clipped from V and 9 bases from J, the junction kept 6 bases outside the gene matches. This CDR3 comprises 13 residues. Germline V gene lookup returns CDR1 SGHTA and CDR2 FQGNSA. The CDR3 here is CASSSIREGEQFF. The CDR3 DNA follows: TGTGCCAGCAGCTCTATAAGGGAGGGTGAGCAGTTCTTC. The variable domain in full, completed from reference TRBV7-2 and TRBJ2-1, reads GAGVSQSPSNKVTEKGKDVELRCDPISGHTALYWYRQSLGQGLEFLIYFQGNSAPDKSGLPSDRFSAERTGGSVSTLTIQRTQQEDSAVYLCASSSIREGEQFFGPGTRLTVL.

The chain has TRBV18 and TRBJ2-1, with D possibly being TRBD2 (6 bases). CDR3 length equals 15 residues. Trimming cost V 4 bases and J 10 bases, with 20 bases left between them. Per germline, CDR1 KGHSH and CDR2 LQKENI. CDR3 DNA: TGTGCCAGCTCACTATCCGGGACTCCCTTGGGCGAGCAGTTCTTC. Translated, it gives CASSLSGTPLGEQFF.

The V call is TRBV11-2, the J call TRBJ2-3; the match to TRBD2 covers 7 bases. Germline V CDR1 and CDR2: SGHAT, FQNNGV. The V segment lost 5 bases and the J segment 4 bases; nucleotides outside the gene matches: 12. The CDR3 consists of 16 residues. CDR3 in amino acids: CASSPTWGGISDTQYF. CDR3 DNA: TGTGCCAGCAGCCCAACGTGGGGGGGGATCTCAGATACGCAGTATTTT.

The chain carries TRBV4-1 and TRBJ1-1; possibly TRBD1 for D (6 bases). The CDR3 is 13 residues long. CDR1 is MGHRA, CDR2 YSYEKL, per germline. Trimming pared 2 bases from V and 4 bases from J, leaving 8 bases between. Here the CDR3 DNA reads TGCGCCAGCAGCCAAAGCAGGGGCACTGAAGCTTTCTTT. Amino acids: CASSQSRGTEAFF.

V usage is TRBV2 and J usage is TRBJ1-2; 10 bases are a match to TRBD1. This CDR3 contains 14 residues. After removal of 5 bases from V and 3 bases from J, the junction contained 3 bases not matched to a gene. Germline lookup yields CDR1 SNHLY and CDR2 FYNNEI. CDR3 nucleotides: TGTGCCAGCAGTCGACAGGGGGCAGACTATGGCTACACCTTC. As protein: CASSRQGADYGYTF.